The 29 T cell receptor beta chains presented below share a single source sample, sequenced in a study of T cell changes during pregnancy in multiple sclerosis. Clones were sequenced by immunoSEQ multiplex PCR, and TCRdb holds only the in-frame ones, with some missing. The sample includes 90,000 to 95,000 clones, around 93% of them seen just once. The sequencing here drew on peripheral blood, taken in the third trimester of pregnancy. Receptor source: a female donor with multiple sclerosis, enrolled in a pregnancy study.

This clone was found once. The DNA for the CDR3 is TGTGCCAGCAGCTTGGGGGTAGCTGGGGAGCTGTTTTTT. The encoded protein is CASSLGVAGELFF. The chain uses TRBV5-4 and TRBJ2-2; no clear D gene. V was pared by 0 bases and J by 8 bases, with 8 bases between. Germline assignment: CDR1 SGHNT and CDR2 YYREEE (reference sequence). This CDR3 is 13 amino acids long.

The V and J genes are TRBV6-6 and TRBJ2-7; TRBD2 matches 9 bases. CDR1 and CDR2 from the germline V gene are MNHNY and SVGAGI (reference sequence). The CDR3 contains 14 residues. V lost 6 bases and J lost 5; bases outside the gene matches: 8. DNA of the CDR3: TGTGCCAGCAGGGGTTTAGCGGGAGAGGACGAGCAGTACTTC. It yields the protein CASRGLAGEDEQYF.

The chain combines TRBV5-4 with TRBJ1-5; tentatively, D is TRBD1 (5 bases). CDR1 is SGHNT and CDR2 is YYREEE in the germline V gene (reference sequence). The CDR3 runs to 15 residues. With 5 bases removed from V and 4 bases from J, the gap between germline ends came to 16 bases. DNA of the CDR3: TGTGCCAGCAGAAAGCGGGACGGGCAAAATCAGCCCCAGCATTTT. It translates to CASRKRDGQNQPQHF.

The rearrangement uses TRBV25-1 and TRBJ2-5, with 11 bases that match TRBD1. V shed 5 bases, J shed 2 bases, and the junction held 7 bases outside the gene matches. The length of the CDR3 is 16 residues. Germline CDR1 and CDR2: MGHDK and SYGVNS. CDR3 loop: CASSPRTGGHQETQYF. CDR3 coding DNA: TGTGCCAGCAGTCCCCGGACAGGGGGCCATCAAGAGACCCAGTACTTC.

This sequence joins TRBV28 and TRBJ2-7; 9 bases are a match to TRBD2. CDR1 is MDHEN, CDR2 SYDVKM, per germline. The CDR3 is 15 amino acids. J gave up 5 bases and V 5 bases, and 10 bases lay outside the gene matches. The CDR3 nucleotides read TGTGCCAGCAGTCTTAGTAGCGGGAGTTTCCACGAGCAGTACTTC. This sequence encodes CASSLSSGSFHEQYF.

This chain connects TRBV7-6 to TRBJ2-1, with 8 positions matching TRBD2. The junction had 5 bases not matched to a gene; V was cut back by 2 bases and J by 2 bases. Germline V gene sequence: CDR1 SGHVS, CDR2 FNYEAQ. The CDR3 loop spans 16 amino acids. The CDR3 reads CASSLKVAGTYNEQFF. Written as DNA, the CDR3 is TGTGCCAGCAGCTTAAAGGTAGCGGGAACCTACAATGAGCAGTTCTTC.

The V and J genes are TRBV7-9 and TRBJ2-2; 11 positions agree with TRBD2. The CDR3 sequence is 17 residues long. V shed 5 bases, J shed 0 bases, and the junction held 5 bases outside the gene matches. CDR1 SEHNR and CDR2 FQNEAQ come from the germline V gene (reference sequence). CDR3 sequence (DNA): TGTGCCAGCAGCCGGGGACTAGCGGCAGCGAACACCGGGGAGCTGTTTTTT. Translating it yields CASSRGLAAANTGELFF.

The rearrangement uses TRBV7-9 and TRBJ1-5; 7 bases match TRBD1. Germline V gene lookup returns CDR1 SEHNR and CDR2 FQNEAQ (reference sequence). Trimming removed 5 bases from V and 9 bases from J; junction bases left unmatched: 10. The CDR3 has 14 amino acids. The CDR3 is CASSRGDRVGPQHF. The DNA of the CDR3 is TGTGCCAGCAGCAGAGGCGACAGGGTTGGGCCCCAGCATTTT.

The CDR3: CASSTTTGQGARLAIQYF. CDR3 DNA sequence: TGTGCCAGTAGTACTACTACGGGACAGGGGGCGCGGTTGGCCATTCAGTACTTC. The chain uses TRBV19 and TRBJ2-4, with 12 bases lining up with TRBD1. Germline CDR1 reads LNHDA; CDR2 reads SQIVND (reference sequence). CDR3 size: 18 residues. The trim removed 4 bases at V and 9 bases at J, leaving 16 bases unmatched.

The V gene is TRBV18, the J gene TRBJ2-6; D is undetermined. This CDR3 spans 15 amino acids. V dropped 0 bases and J dropped 2 bases, with 5 bases sitting between them. CDR1 is KGHSH, CDR2 LQKENI, per germline. The CDR3 reads CASSPPVAGANVLTF. The DNA of the CDR3 is TGTGCCAGCTCACCACCCGTAGCTGGGGCCAACGTCCTGACTTTC. The complete variable domain, with remaining parts taken from reference TRBV18 and TRBJ2-6, reads NAGVMQNPRHLVRRRGQEARLRCSPMKGHSHVYWYRQLPEEGLKFMVYLQKENIIDESGMPKERFSAEFPKEGPSILRIQQVVRGDSAAYFCASSPPVAGANVLTFGAGSRLTVL.

The chain links TRBV30 to TRBJ2-6, with D unresolved. CDR3 length: 15 amino acids. Trimming pared 4 bases from V and 7 bases from J, leaving 17 bases between. Germline V gives CDR1 GTSNPN, CDR2 SVGIG (reference sequence). CDR3 loop: CAWTLSASRANVLTF. The CDR3 nucleotides read TGTGCCTGGACCCTAAGCGCGTCTCGAGCCAACGTCCTGACTTTC.

This chain links TRBV19 with TRBJ1-2; 7 bases align to TRBD1. The CDR3 is made up of 14 amino acids. Looked up from germline, CDR1 is LNHDA and CDR2 is SQIVND (reference sequence). J was trimmed by 8 bases and V by 3 bases; bases with no gene match: 9. The CDR3 protein is CASSIPGQRSGYTF. The DNA of the CDR3 is TGTGCCAGTAGTATTCCGGGACAGCGCTCCGGCTACACCTTC.

This chain connects TRBV6-1 to TRBJ1-4; D is perhaps TRBD1 (6 bases). The germline V gene has CDR1 MNHNS and CDR2 SASEGT. The CDR3 covers 13 residues. The ends were cut back, 6 bases at V and 4 bases at J, with 9 bases in the middle. Here the CDR3 reads CASSYRVNEKLFF. The CDR3 DNA is TGTGCCAGCAGCTACAGGGTTAATGAAAAACTGTTTTTT.

The chain recombines TRBV9 with TRBJ2-1, with unresolved D. This CDR3 contains 14 residues. The germline V gene has CDR1 SGDLS and CDR2 YYNGEE. The germline V and J ends were trimmed by 0 bases and 6 bases, with 10 bases remaining between them. This chain's CDR3 is CASSVDHYLNEQFF. For the CDR3, the DNA is TGTGCCAGCAGCGTAGATCACTACCTCAATGAGCAGTTCTTC.

This chain connects TRBV15 to TRBJ1-2; 10 bases align to TRBD1. Looked up from germline, CDR1 is LNHNV and CDR2 is YYDKDF (reference sequence). With 1 base clipped from V and 4 bases from J, the junction kept 3 bases outside the gene matches. The CDR3 is made up of 15 amino acids. As DNA, the CDR3 is TGTGCCACCAGCAGAGCCGACAGGGGGCCCTATGGCTACACCTTC. It specifies CATSRADRGPYGYTF.

This rearrangement joins TRBV5-1 to TRBJ2-5, with TRBD1 as a possible D gene (6 bases). Germline CDR1 is SGHRS and CDR2 is YFSETQ. The CDR3 covers 15 residues. Trimming pared 4 bases from V and 1 base from J, leaving 14 bases between. CDR3 protein: CASSEDRIFQETQYF. The CDR3 DNA follows: TGCGCCAGCAGCGAGGACAGAATCTTCCAAGAGACCCAGTACTTC.

The chain couples TRBV7-2 to TRBJ2-5, with D tentatively TRBD2 (5 bases). The V gene's germline CDR1 is SGHTA and CDR2 FQGNSA. V lost 2 bases and J lost 0, with 7 bases in between. The length of the CDR3 is 14 residues. CDR3: CASSLRGNQETQYF. The CDR3 DNA reads TGTGCCAGCAGCTTACGAGGGAACCAAGAGACCCAGTACTTC.

This clone was seen just once. The chain employs TRBV5-4 and TRBJ2-3, with D unclear. Trimming left V 3 bases short and J 8 bases short, with 13 bases between. Germline values: CDR1 SGHNT, CDR2 YYREEE (reference sequence). The length of the CDR3 is 13 residues. In DNA form, the CDR3 reads TGTGCCAGCAGCTCGTCTGAGTTGGTTACGCAGTATTTT. Translation gives CASSSSELVTQYF.

This clone was detected once. The CDR3 loop is CASSSLLGTYEQYF. CDR3 bases: TGTGCCAGCAGTTCTCTACTAGGTACCTACGAGCAGTACTTC. This chain connects TRBV6-5 to TRBJ2-7; TRBD2 is a possible D gene (5 bases). The CDR3 consists of 14 residues. CDR1 and CDR2 from the germline V gene are MNHEY and SVGAGI. V lost 4 bases and J lost 2, with 12 bases in between.

The J gene is TRBJ2-5, the V gene TRBV6-6; 7 positions agree with TRBD2. The ends lost 6 bases at V and 5 bases at J; junction bases unmatched: 6. Germline CDR1 MNHNY, CDR2 SVGAGI (reference sequence). The CDR3 runs 13 residues. The CDR3 DNA sequence: TGTGCCAGCAGGAGCAGGGAGGGGGAGACCCAGTACTTC. Protein sequence: CASRSREGETQYF.

V usage is TRBV28 and J usage is TRBJ1-1, with D possibly TRBD1 on 5 matching bases. Per the germline V gene, CDR1 is MDHEN and CDR2 is SYDVKM. The V gene lost 6 bases and the J gene lost 0 bases, with 14 bases spanning the gap. CDR3 length: 15 amino acids. The CDR3: CASRLAGKMNTEAFF. In nucleotides, the CDR3 is TGTGCCAGCAGACTTGCAGGGAAAATGAACACTGAAGCTTTCTTT. The full variable domain, in which reference TRBV28 and TRBJ1-1 provide the parts outside the CDR3, is DVKVTQSSRYLVKRTGEKVFLECVQDMDHENMFWYRQDPGLGLRLIYFSYDVKMKEKGDIPEGYSVSREKKERFSLILESASTNQTSMYLCASRLAGKMNTEAFFGQGTRLTVV.

The chain combines TRBV7-9 with TRBJ2-4, with D perhaps TRBD1 (5 bases). The CDR3 consists of 16 residues. Germline-derived CDR1 and CDR2 are SEHNR and FQNEAQ (reference sequence). Trimming stripped 3 bases from V and 0 bases from J, with 12 bases between. The CDR3 spells CASSFVSGLAKNIQYF. CDR3 nucleotide sequence: TGTGCCAGCAGCTTTGTCTCAGGGCTAGCCAAAAACATTCAGTACTTC.

This chain connects TRBV5-4 to TRBJ1-4, with 7 bases that match TRBD1. V lost 4 bases, J lost 7 bases, and 7 bases stayed unmatched. Germline CDR1 is SGHNT and CDR2 is YYREEE (reference sequence). The CDR3 runs 14 residues. The CDR3 nucleotides are TGTGCCAGCAGCCGAAGGGACAGCAGTGAAAAACTGTTTTTT. This gives the protein CASSRRDSSEKLFF.

The chain is built from TRBV27 and TRBJ1-2; D gene ambiguous. The ends were cut back, 10 bases at V and 1 base at J, with 28 bases in the middle. Germline values: CDR1 MNHEY, CDR2 SMNVEV (reference sequence). CDR3 length: 18 amino acids. The DNA for the CDR3 is TGTGCCACCTATCCATTTCTCGCGAACCTAAATTATAACTATGGCTACACCTTC. Protein product: CATYPFLANLNYNYGYTF.

The chain links TRBV21-1 to TRBJ2-7; whether TRBD2, the table's D call, matches the DNA was not checked. TRBV21-1 is noted as a pseudogene. The CDR3 spans 19 residues. CDR3 sequence (DNA): TGTGCCAGCAGCAATAAAATCCCCCCCGGTAGCGGGAGATCCCACGAGCAGTACTTC. Its protein is CASSNKIPPGSGRSHEQYF.

Points on this clone: At one end, the junction sequence differs from germline, possibly due to a read error. The chain employs TRBV25-1 and TRBJ2-7, with 8 bases that match TRBD1. CDR3 size: 17 residues. Per germline, CDR1 MGHDK and CDR2 SYGVNS. The CDR3 region has the DNA TGTGCCAGCAGTGAATGGGCAGGGGGCTTCAAACCCTACGGGCAGTACTTC. This translates into CASSEWAGGFKPYGQYF.

The chain is built from TRBV5-1 and TRBJ2-3, with 8 bases identical to TRBD1. V trimming: 4 bases; J trimming: 0 bases; junction bases outside the gene matches: 4. The CDR3 is 15 amino acids. CDR1 and CDR2 (germline): SGHRS, YFSETQ. Here the CDR3 reads CASSPTGASTDTQYF. The CDR3 region has the DNA TGCGCCAGCAGCCCGACAGGGGCTAGCACAGATACGCAGTATTTT.

The rearrangement uses TRBV30 and TRBJ2-7; 13 nucleotides agree with TRBD2. The CDR3 length is 14 residues. Germline lookup yields CDR1 GTSNPN and CDR2 SVGIG (reference sequence). The CDR3 DNA sequence: TGTGCATTGACCCTGACTAGCGGGAGGAGGGAGCAGTACTTC. As protein: CALTLTSGRREQYF.

This chain joins TRBV6-5 and TRBJ1-4; 7 bases agree with TRBD1. The J segment lost 8 bases and the V segment lost 5 bases, leaving 11 bases of the junction unmatched. The CDR3 has 15 amino acids. CDR1 and CDR2 (germline): MNHEY, SVGAGI. CDR3 coding DNA: TGTGCCAGCAGTATACAGGGGTTCCGGGAGGAAAAACTGTTTTTT. Protein sequence: CASSIQGFREEKLFF.